This T cell receptor (beta chain) was sequenced for a study of T-cell memory formation after mild COVID-19. The sample holds a few counts of this clonotype. The target antigen is unknown. Per the germline V gene, CDR1 is LGHNA and CDR2 is YSLEER. This CDR3 comprises 14 residues. V gave up 3 bases and J gave up 1 base; unmatched junction bases: 2. Study-wide results and caveats: In pre-infection memory, a portion of responding clones appeared, which suggested that cross-reactive memory joined.

TCRdb itself ran the 5' RACE reads through MiXCR, one entry per CDR3 protein. Seen here are about 320,000 distinct CDR3 sequences, roughly an eighth observed once, and the top ten hold roughly a fifth. The rearrangement joins TRBV4-3 to TRBJ1-1; 7 bases are a match to TRBD1. The sequence derives from a man between 18 and 29 years old who had mild COVID-19 (a few samples of this study predate the infection). Cell type and time point are not known. Material for sequencing was PBMCs or a T cell subset sorted from them (not recorded which). DNA of the CDR3: TGCGCCAGCAGCCATTACAGGGGGAACACTGAAGCTTTCTTT. It codes for CASSHYRGNTEAFF.